The T cell receptor beta chain described here comes from a study of cytomegalovirus exposure and HLA in healthy donors. While the first cohort had about 610 subjects, the donors belonged to the separate validation cohort of about 130 subjects. This clone was observed a few times. Antigen unknown. The CDR3 totals 15 residues. Germline CDR1 LNHNV, CDR2 YYDKDF (reference sequence). Germline trimming cut 4 bases from V and 5 bases from J; bases unmatched to any gene: 8. Findings of the study overall: Researchers catalogued approximately 170 TCR beta chains as cytomegalovirus-associated. Three of the chains that were CMV-associated were confirmed in vitro to be specific for CMV antigens.

Repertoires were generated with immunoSEQ multiplex PCR, while TCRdb's copy carries only in-frame clones and drops some. The table lists more than 95,000 clones, around nine tenths of them singletons, with less than 2% in the top ten. The specimen was PBMCs. The clonotype originates from a woman younger than 35 in good health and CMV-seronegative. This chain links TRBV15 with TRBJ2-1; 7 nucleotides match TRBD1. The chain's CDR3 is CATSTRDSMNNEQFF. The DNA for the CDR3 is TGTGCCACCAGCACAAGGGACAGTATGAACAATGAGCAGTTCTTC.